This T cell receptor beta chain is from a study of shared clonotypes between healthy human individuals. On the study more broadly: There were three CD4 naive, three CD4 memory, two CD8 naive and one CD8 memory plates per donor. Whole-study findings and limits: Lower generation probabilities were found for non-shared clonotypes than for those shared by all four donors.

This clone appeared a single time. As yet, its antigen is unknown. Sequencing used immunoSEQ multiplex PCR; TCRdb keeps in-frame clones, though not all of them. Of more than 2 million clones in the sample, 85% to 95% were seen once. Those who donated were healthy HIV-negative adults, with no recent acute infections or vaccinations reported. Sequenced input: naive CD4+ T cells sorted from blood. Subset defined: CD45RA+ positively selected. The receptor comes from a man aged 18-30 years in good health.

CDR3 sequence: CASSQSTGLRTDTQYF. CDR3 sequence (DNA): TGCGCCAGCAGCCAATCGACGGGACTACGCACAGATACGCAGTATTTT. The chain combines TRBV4-3 with TRBJ2-3, with 7 nucleotides matching TRBD2. The trim removed 2 bases at V and 1 base at J, leaving 6 bases unmatched. Germline V gives CDR1 LGHNA, CDR2 YSLEER. The CDR3 runs 16 residues.